This T cell receptor beta chain was sequenced for a study of read filtering for tumor transcriptome and immune sequencing. Study at large: Patients were approximately 17 male and about 15 female, mean age about 65 years, range about 45 to 85. RNA-seq yielded only about 85 to 1273 TCR reads, IR-seq about 4.05 to 10.27 million.

The CDR3 is made up of 15 amino acids. The germline V gene has CDR1 SGHRS and CDR2 YFSETQ. With V trimmed by 5 bases and J by 2 bases, 10 bases remained unmatched. This clonotype occurred many times. The library was built from roughly 400 ng RNA with molecular barcoded adaptors for alpha/delta and beta/gamma chains. TCRdb re-analysed the reads in MiXCR, keeping a single row per CDR3 protein. Among tens of thousands of distinct CDR3 sequences listed, around 21% were seen once. This receptor was taken from a donor aged 40 or over with multiple myeloma. Sequencing was performed on a population of CD138-negative cells sorted from bone marrow. The rearrangement joins TRBV5-1 to TRBJ2-7; TRBD1 matches at 7 bases. CDR3 protein: CASSPRTGTTYEQYF. The CDR3, as DNA: TGCGCCAGCAGTCCCAGGACAGGAACCACCTACGAGCAGTACTTC. Drawing the rest from reference TRBV5-1 and TRBJ2-7, the complete variable domain is KAGVTQTPRYLIKTRGQQVTLSCSPISGHRSVSWYQQTPGQGLQFLFEYFSETQRNKGNFPGRFSGRQFSNSRSEMNVSTLELGDSALYLCASSPRTGTTYEQYFGPGTRLTVT.